These 17 T cell receptor beta chains share one sample of origin, sequenced in a study of T cells in women clearing cervical HPV infection. Assay: immunoSEQ multiplex PCR; the TCRdb copy retains only in-frame clones and omits some. The repertoire shows about 23,000 clones; the top ten hold about 9.1%. Sequencing was done on a sample of blood buffy coat. The receptors originated from a woman aged 18-69 years with a cervical HPV16 infection that either progressed to CIN3+ or cleared (not recorded which).

A note on this clone: The sequenced fragment ends 3 residues before the CDR3 boundary, so the rest is inferred from the germline J gene. Other DNA sequences in this sample translate to the same CDR3. This rearrangement joins TRBV5-1 to TRBJ2-5; 10 bases match TRBD2. The V gene end was trimmed by 4 bases and the J gene end by 2 bases; junction bases not matched to a gene: 5. The CDR3 length is 15 residues. Germline V gives CDR1 SGHRS, CDR2 YFSETQ. CDR3 region: CASSRTSGDQETQYF. CDR3 DNA (partial): TGCGCCAGCAGCCGGACTAGCGGCGATCAAGAGACC.

On this clone itself: The CDR3 is cut off 3 residues early in the read; its end comes from the germline J gene. The J gene is TRBJ1-3, the V gene TRBV3-1 (or the pseudogene TRBV3-2); possible D gene TRBD1, 6 bases. V was shortened by 4 bases and J by 0 bases, with 10 bases between the two germline ends. CDR1 and CDR2 (germline): LGHDT, YNNKEL (reference sequence). The CDR3 is made up of 15 amino acids. The CDR3 loop is CASSPGQSSGNTIYF. The sequenced CDR3 bases are TGTGCCAGCAGCCCCGGACAGAGCTCTGGAAACACC.

Comment on this clone: The CDR3 goes on 3 residues after the read ends, and that part is filled in from the germline J gene. The chain couples TRBV10-1 to TRBJ2-7, with 8 bases lining up with TRBD2. Losses at the gene ends were 0 bases for V and 4 bases for J; bases not matched to a gene: 8. CDR1 is WNHNN, CDR2 SYGVQD, per germline (reference sequence). The CDR3 loop spans 16 amino acids. The sequenced part of the CDR3 DNA is TGCGCCAGCAGTGAGTCGGGCCTAGCGGGCGAATACGAG. Its protein product is CASSESGLAGEYE. The CDR3 in full is CASSESGLAGEYEQYF.

The CDR3: CASSLGLAADTQYF. The DNA read from the CDR3 is TGTGCCAGCAGCTTGGGACTAGCGGCAGATACG. The chain couples TRBV7-2 to TRBJ2-3; 11 bases match TRBD2. The CDR3 end falls 3 residues outside the read, so it is completed with the germline J gene. The germline V gene encodes CDR1 SGHTA and CDR2 FQGNSA. The trim removed 3 bases at V and 4 bases at J, leaving 0 bases unmatched. CDR3 length: 14 amino acids.

With respect to this clone: The CDR3 goes on 3 residues after the read ends, and that part is filled in from the germline J gene. The chain recombines TRBV7-9 with TRBJ1-4; D is ambiguous. This CDR3 region has 15 residues. Germline lookup yields CDR1 SEHNR and CDR2 FQNEAQ (reference sequence). The ends were cut back, 5 bases at V and 8 bases at J, with 18 bases in the middle. CDR3 bases read: TGTGCCAGCAGCCAAAGCGGCGGAACCGCGGAAAAA. Protein: CASSQSGGTAEK. The full CDR3 protein reads CASSQSGGTAEKLFF.

As for this clone: The read falls 3 residues short of the CDR3 end, and the missing part is taken from the germline J gene. V usage is TRBV5-6 and J usage is TRBJ1-2; 8 bases fit TRBD1. CDR3 size: 14 residues. V gave up 5 bases and J gave up 2 bases; unmatched junction bases: 5. The germline gives CDR1 SGHDT, CDR2 YYEEEE. CDR3 protein: CASSPDRGNYGYTF. The CDR3 bases that were read are TGTGCCAGCAGTCCAGACAGGGGAAACTATGGC.

With respect to this clone: The read stops 3 residues short of the end of the CDR3; the missing end is completed from the germline J gene. The chain links TRBV6-2 or TRBV6-3 to TRBJ2-7, with D perhaps matching TRBD2 (5 bases). This CDR3 region has 16 residues. In germline, CDR1 is MNHEY, CDR2 SVGEGT. V shed 6 bases and J shed 2 bases, with 20 bases lying between them. The part of the CDR3 DNA that was read is TGTGCCAGCAGACCCCCTGGGAGACTATTAACCTACGAG. Protein: CASRPPGRLLTYE. In full, the CDR3 is CASRPPGRLLTYEQYF.

In regard to this clone: At one boundary the junction diverges from the germline segment, which might be a read error. Read coverage stops 3 residues before the CDR3 terminus; the germline J gene supplies the remainder. V gene TRBV7-7 combines with J gene TRBJ2-7; 7 nucleotides match TRBD1. The CDR3 is made up of 15 amino acids. Looked up from germline, CDR1 is SSHAT and CDR2 is FNYEAQ (reference sequence). CDR3 protein: CASSRTTGLGDEQYF. The CDR3 DNA, read in part, is TGTGCTAGCAGCCGCACGACAGGGTTGGGAGACGAG.

A word on this clone: The CDR3 end falls 3 residues outside the read, so it is completed with the germline J gene. The rearrangement links TRBV12-3 or TRBV12-4 to TRBJ2-3, with a possible D match to TRBD2 (6 bases). CDR3 size: 15 residues. Between the trimmed V and J ends, which lost 5 bases and 4 bases, there was a span of 16 bases. CDR3 DNA (partial): TGTGCCAGCAGTCTGATGCAGGGAGGAGCAGATACG. Its protein product is CASSLMQGGADT. The complete CDR3 reads CASSLMQGGADTQYF.

In the case of this clone: The read ends 3 residues shy of where the CDR3 ends; the end is completed using the germline J gene. The chain couples TRBV6-2 or TRBV6-3 to TRBJ2-5, with 10 bases lining up with TRBD2. CDR1 and CDR2 from the germline V gene are MNHEY and SVGEGT. V lost 6 bases to trimming and J lost 4 bases; unmatched junction nucleotides: 14. This CDR3 spans 17 amino acids. The part of the CDR3 DNA that was read is TGTGCCAGCAGGATACGCGTGTCTAGCGGGGGTCGAGAGACC. Its protein is CASRIRVSSGGRET. The full CDR3 reads CASRIRVSSGGRETQYF.

On this clone itself: Read sequence stops 3 residues before the CDR3 end, and the germline J gene provides the missing end. J is TRBJ1-1 and V is TRBV5-1, with TRBD1 matching 7 bases. Germline assignment: CDR1 SGHRS and CDR2 YFSETQ. The junction had 6 bases not matched to a gene; V was cut back by 7 bases and J by 0 bases. This CDR3 has 14 residues. The CDR3 region is CASRMTGMNTEAFF. The sequenced CDR3 bases are TGCGCCAGCCGAATGACAGGGATGAACACTGAA.

Comments on this clone: The read terminates 3 residues ahead of where the CDR3 ends, so the germline J gene completes it. V usage is TRBV15 and J usage is TRBJ2-5; TRBD2 agrees at 10 bases. With V trimmed by 0 bases and J by 1 base, 14 bases remained unmatched. Germline V gene lookup returns CDR1 LNHNV and CDR2 YYDKDF (reference sequence). The CDR3 sequence is 20 residues long. CDR3 bases read: TGTGCCACCAGCAGAGATTCGGCTAGCGGGAGCATTACCGGCCAAGAGACC. It encodes CATSRDSASGSITGQET. The CDR3 as a whole reads CATSRDSASGSITGQETQYF.

On this clone: One junction end disagrees with the germline gene, perhaps due to a read error. Read data end 3 residues before the CDR3 end; the end is taken from the germline J gene. The genes are TRBV4-2 and TRBJ2-2; 9 bases align to TRBD2. The CDR3 is 18 amino acids. Germline V gene lookup returns CDR1 LGHNA and CDR2 YNFKEQ. The CDR3 bases that were read are TGCGCCAGCAGCCAAGATGCGGGGCGGGGGGGAAGAACCGGGGAG. Translation: CASSQDAGRGGRTGE. The CDR3, in full, reads CASSQDAGRGGRTGELFF.

Concerning this clone: The read falls 3 residues short of the CDR3 end, and the missing part is taken from the germline J gene. Additional DNA sequences in this sample encode the identical CDR3. The chain couples TRBV6-2 or TRBV6-3 to TRBJ2-2; the D gene is possibly TRBD1 (5 bases). This CDR3 comprises 14 residues. The V and J ends lost 7 bases and 3 bases respectively, with 12 bases between them. CDR1 is MNHEY and CDR2 is SVGEGT in the germline V gene. The sequenced CDR3 bases are TGTGCCAGCAAAAACCAGGGTTACACCGGGGAG. It codes for CASKNQGYTGE. The CDR3 in its entirety is CASKNQGYTGELFF.

With respect to this clone: The read gets to within 3 residues of the CDR3 end, and the germline J gene fills in the rest. The genes are TRBV20-1 and TRBJ2-1, with TRBD1 as a possible D gene (5 bases). This CDR3 is 11 amino acids long. Germline-derived CDR1 and CDR2 are DFQATT and SNEGSKA (reference sequence). V was clipped by 4 bases and J by 6 bases, with 7 bases between them. The part of the CDR3 DNA that was read is TGCAGTGCTACAGGGTTCAATGAG. This encodes CSATGFNE. The entire CDR3 protein is CSATGFNEQFF.

For this clone: The sequenced fragment ends 3 residues before the CDR3 boundary, so the rest is inferred from the germline J gene. The chain has TRBV6-1 and TRBJ2-7; 10 positions agree with TRBD1. The CDR3 runs 15 residues. Germline V CDR1 and CDR2: MNHNS, SASEGT. The V segment lost 1 base and the J segment 3 bases; nucleotides outside the gene matches: 3. Incomplete CDR3 DNA: TGTGCCAGCAGTGAAGGGACAGGGGGTATCTACGAG. It codes for CASSEGTGGIYE. The CDR3 in full is CASSEGTGGIYEQYF.

Points on this clone: The CDR3 end is not reached by the read, which stops 3 residues before it; the germline J gene fills it in. This chain connects TRBV5-1 to TRBJ1-1, with D unresolved. The V end lost 3 bases, the J end lost 3 bases, and 9 bases lay between the germline ends. The CDR3 is 13 amino acids. Looked up from germline, CDR1 is SGHRS and CDR2 is YFSETQ. The sequenced part of the CDR3 DNA is TGCGCCAGCAGCTGGTCCCGGGACACTGAA. Translating gives CASSWSRDTE. The CDR3 reads in full as CASSWSRDTEAFF.